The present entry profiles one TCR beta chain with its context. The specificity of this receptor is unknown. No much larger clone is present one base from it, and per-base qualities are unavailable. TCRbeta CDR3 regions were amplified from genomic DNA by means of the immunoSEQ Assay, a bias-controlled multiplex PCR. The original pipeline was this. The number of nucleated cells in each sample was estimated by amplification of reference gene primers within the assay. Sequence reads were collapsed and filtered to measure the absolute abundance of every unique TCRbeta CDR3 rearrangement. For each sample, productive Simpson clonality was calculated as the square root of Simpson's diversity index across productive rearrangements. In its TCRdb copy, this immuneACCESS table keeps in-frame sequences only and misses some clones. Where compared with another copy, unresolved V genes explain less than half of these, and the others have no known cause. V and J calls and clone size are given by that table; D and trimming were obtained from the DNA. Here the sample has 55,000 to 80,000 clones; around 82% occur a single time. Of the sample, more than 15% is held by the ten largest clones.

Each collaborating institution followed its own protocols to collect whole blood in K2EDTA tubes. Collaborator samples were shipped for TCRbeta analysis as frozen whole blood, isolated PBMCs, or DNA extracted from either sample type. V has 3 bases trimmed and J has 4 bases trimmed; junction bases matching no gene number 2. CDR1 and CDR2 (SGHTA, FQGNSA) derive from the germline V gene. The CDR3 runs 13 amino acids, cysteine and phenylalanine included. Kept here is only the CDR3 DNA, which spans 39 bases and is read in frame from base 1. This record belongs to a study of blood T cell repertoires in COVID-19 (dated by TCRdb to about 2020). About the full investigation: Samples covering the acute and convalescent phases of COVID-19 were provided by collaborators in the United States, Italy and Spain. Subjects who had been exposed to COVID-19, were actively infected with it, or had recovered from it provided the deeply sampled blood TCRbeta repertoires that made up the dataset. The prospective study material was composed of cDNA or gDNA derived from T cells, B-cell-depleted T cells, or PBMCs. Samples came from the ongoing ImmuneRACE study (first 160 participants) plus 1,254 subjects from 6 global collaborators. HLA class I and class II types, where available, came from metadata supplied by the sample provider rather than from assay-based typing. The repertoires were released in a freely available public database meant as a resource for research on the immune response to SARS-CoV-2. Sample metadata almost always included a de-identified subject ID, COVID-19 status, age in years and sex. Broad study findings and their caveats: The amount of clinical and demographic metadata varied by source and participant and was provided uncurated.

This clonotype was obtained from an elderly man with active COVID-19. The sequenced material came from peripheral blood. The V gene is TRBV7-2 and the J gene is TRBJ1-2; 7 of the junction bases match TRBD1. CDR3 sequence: CASSLDRSYGYTF. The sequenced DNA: TGTGCCAGCAGCTTGGACAGGTCCTATGGCTACACCTTC. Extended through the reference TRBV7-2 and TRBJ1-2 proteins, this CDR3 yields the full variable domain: GAGVSQSPSNKVTEKGKDVELRCDPISGHTALYWYRQSLGQGLEFLIYFQGNSAPDKSGLPSDRFSAERTGGSVSTLTIQRTQQEDSAVYLCASSLDRSYGYTFGSGTRLTVV.